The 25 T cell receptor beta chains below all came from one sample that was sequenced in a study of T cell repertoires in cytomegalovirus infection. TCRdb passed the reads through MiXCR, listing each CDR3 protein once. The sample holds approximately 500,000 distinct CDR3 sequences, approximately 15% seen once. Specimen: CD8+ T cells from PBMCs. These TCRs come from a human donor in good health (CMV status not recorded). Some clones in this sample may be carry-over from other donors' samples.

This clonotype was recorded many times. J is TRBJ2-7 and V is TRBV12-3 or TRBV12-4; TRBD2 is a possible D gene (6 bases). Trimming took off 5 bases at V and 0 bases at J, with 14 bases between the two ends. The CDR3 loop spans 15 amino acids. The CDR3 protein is CASSLIAVSSYEQYF. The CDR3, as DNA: TGTGCCAGCAGTCTAATAGCGGTTAGCTCCTACGAGCAGTACTTC.

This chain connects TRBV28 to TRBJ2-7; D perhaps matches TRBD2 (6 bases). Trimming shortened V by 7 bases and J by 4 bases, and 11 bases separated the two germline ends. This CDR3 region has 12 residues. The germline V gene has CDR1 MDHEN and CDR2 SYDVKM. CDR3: CASKEGRYEQYF. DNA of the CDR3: TGTGCCAGCAAAGAGGGGAGGTACGAGCAGTACTTC.

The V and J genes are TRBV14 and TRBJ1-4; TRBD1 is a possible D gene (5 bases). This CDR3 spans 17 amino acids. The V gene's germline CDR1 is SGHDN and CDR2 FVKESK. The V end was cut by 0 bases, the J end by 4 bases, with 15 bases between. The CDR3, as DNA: TGTGCCAGCAGCCAAGATCCTTATTTCGGGGGTAATGAAAAACTGTTTTTT. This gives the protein CASSQDPYFGGNEKLFF.

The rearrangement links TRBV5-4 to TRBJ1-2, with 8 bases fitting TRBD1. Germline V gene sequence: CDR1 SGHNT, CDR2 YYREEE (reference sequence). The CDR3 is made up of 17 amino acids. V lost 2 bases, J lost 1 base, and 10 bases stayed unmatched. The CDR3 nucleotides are TGTGCCAGCAGCTTACAAGGACAGGGAGTGGGTAACTATGGCTACACCTTC. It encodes CASSLQGQGVGNYGYTF.

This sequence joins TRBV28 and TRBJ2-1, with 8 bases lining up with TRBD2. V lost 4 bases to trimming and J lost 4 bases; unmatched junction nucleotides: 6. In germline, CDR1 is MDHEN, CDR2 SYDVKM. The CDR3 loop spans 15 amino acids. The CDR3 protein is CASSYLAGPYNEQFF. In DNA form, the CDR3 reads TGTGCCAGCAGTTATCTAGCGGGCCCTTACAATGAGCAGTTCTTC.

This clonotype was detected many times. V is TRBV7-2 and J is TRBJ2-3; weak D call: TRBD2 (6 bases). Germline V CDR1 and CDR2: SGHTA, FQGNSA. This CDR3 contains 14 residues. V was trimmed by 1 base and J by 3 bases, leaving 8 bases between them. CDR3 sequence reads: CASSLDGGTDTQYF. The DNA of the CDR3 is TGTGCCAGCAGCTTAGATGGGGGGACAGATACGCAGTATTTT.

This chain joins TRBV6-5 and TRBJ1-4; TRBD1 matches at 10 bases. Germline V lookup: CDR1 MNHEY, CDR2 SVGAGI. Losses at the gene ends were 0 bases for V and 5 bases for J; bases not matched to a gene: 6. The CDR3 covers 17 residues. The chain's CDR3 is CASSYSGQGRHNEKLFF. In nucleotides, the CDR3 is TGTGCCAGCAGTTACTCGGGACAGGGGAGACACAATGAAAAACTGTTTTTT.

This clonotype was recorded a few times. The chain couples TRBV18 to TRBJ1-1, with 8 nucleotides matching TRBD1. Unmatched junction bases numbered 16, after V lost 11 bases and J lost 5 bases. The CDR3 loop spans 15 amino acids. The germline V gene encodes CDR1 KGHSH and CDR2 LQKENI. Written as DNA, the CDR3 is TGTGCCTCCTTAGAAGGGACAGGCATTGGGACTGAAGCTTTCTTT. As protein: CASLEGTGIGTEAFF.

CDR3 DNA: TGCAGTGCTCGCGAGTCCCCGAACACCGGGGAGCTGTTTTTT. The encoded protein is CSARESPNTGELFF. The chain couples TRBV20-1 to TRBJ2-2; D call uncertain. Trimming left V 5 bases short and J 0 bases short, with 10 bases between. There are 14 residues in the CDR3. Germline V gene sequence: CDR1 DFQATT, CDR2 SNEGSKA (reference sequence).

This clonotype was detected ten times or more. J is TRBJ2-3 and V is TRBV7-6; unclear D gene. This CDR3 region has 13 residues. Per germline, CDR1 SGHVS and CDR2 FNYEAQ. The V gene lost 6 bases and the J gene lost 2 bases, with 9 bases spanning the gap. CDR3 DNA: TGTGCCAGCAGTTCAACAGCCACAGATACGCAGTATTTT. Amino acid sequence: CASSSTATDTQYF.

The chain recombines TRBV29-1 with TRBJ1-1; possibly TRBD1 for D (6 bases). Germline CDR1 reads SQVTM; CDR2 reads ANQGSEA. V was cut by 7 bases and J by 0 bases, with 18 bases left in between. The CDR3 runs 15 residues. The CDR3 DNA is TGCAGCGCTGCCCTTAGGACAGCCATGAACACTGAAGCTTTCTTT. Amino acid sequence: CSAALRTAMNTEAFF.

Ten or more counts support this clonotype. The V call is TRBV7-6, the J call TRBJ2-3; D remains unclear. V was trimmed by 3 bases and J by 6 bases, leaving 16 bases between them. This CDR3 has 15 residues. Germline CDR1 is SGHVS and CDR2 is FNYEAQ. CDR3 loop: CASSFRDRNTDTQYF. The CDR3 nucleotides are TGTGCCAGCAGCTTTCGTGACCGAAACACGGATACGCAGTATTTT.

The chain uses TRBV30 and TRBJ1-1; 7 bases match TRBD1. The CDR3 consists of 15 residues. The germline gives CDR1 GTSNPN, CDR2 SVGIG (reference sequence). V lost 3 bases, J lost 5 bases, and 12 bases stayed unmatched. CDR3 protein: CAWSGVQGWETEAFF. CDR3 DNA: TGTGCCTGGAGCGGAGTACAGGGGTGGGAAACTGAAGCTTTCTTT.

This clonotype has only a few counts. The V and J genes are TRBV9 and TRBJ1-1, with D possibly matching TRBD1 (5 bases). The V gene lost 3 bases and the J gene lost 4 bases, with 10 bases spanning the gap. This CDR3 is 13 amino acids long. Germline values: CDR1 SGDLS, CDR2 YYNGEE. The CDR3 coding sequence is TGTGCCAGCAGCGATCCAGGGCGCACTGAAGCTTTCTTT. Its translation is CASSDPGRTEAFF. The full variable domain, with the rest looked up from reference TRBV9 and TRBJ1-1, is DSGVTQTPKHLITATGQRVTLRCSPRSGDLSVYWYQQSLDQGLQFLIQYYNGEERAKGNILERFSAQQFPDLHSELNLSSLELGDSALYFCASSDPGRTEAFFGQGTRLTVV.

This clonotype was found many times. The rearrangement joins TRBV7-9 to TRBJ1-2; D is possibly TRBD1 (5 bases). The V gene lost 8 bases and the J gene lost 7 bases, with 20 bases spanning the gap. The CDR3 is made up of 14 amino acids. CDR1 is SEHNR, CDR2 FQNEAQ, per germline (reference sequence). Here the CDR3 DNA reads TGTGCCAGCGCTTCCCTCGGGACCCTGGGTGGCTACACCTTC. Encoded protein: CASASLGTLGGYTF.

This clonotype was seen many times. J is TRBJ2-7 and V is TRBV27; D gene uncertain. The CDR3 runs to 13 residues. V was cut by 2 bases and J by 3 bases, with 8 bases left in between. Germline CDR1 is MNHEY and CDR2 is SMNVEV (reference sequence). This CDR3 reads CASSLTEDYEQYF. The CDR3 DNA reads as TGTGCCAGCAGTTTAACAGAGGACTACGAGCAGTACTTC.

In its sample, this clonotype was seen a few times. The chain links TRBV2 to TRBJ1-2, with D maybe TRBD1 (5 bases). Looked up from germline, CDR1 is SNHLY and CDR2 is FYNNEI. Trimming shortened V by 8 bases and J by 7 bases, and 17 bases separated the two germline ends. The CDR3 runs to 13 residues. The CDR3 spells CASYGARLVGYTF. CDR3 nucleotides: TGTGCCAGCTACGGGGCACGGTTGGTTGGCTACACCTTC.

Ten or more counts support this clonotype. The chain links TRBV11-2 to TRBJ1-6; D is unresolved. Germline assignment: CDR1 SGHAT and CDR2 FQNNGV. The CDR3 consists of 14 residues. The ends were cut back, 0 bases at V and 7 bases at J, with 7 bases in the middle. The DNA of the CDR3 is TGTGCCAGCAGCTTAGACAGCGTCAATTCACCCCTCCACTTT. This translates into CASSLDSVNSPLHF.

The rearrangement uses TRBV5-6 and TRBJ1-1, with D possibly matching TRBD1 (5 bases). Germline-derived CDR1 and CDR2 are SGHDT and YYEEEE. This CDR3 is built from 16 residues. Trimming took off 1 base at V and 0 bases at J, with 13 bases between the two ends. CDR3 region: CASSLMGTDLNTEAFF. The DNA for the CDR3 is TGTGCCAGCAGCTTGATGGGGACGGATTTGAACACTGAAGCTTTCTTT.

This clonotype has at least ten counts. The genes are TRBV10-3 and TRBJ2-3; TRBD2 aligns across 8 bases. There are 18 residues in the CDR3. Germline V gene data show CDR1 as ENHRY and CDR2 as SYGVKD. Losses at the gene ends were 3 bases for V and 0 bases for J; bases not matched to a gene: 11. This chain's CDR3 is CAISETILAGLSTDTQYF. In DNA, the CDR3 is TGTGCCATCAGTGAAACCATATTAGCGGGATTAAGCACAGATACGCAGTATTTT.

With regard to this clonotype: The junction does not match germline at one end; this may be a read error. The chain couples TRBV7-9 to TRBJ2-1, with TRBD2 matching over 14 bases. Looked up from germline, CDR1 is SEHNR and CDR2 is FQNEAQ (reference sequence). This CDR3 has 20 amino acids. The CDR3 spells CASSSSPGLAGASSYNERFF. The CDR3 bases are TGTGCCAGCAGCTCAAGCCCGGGACTAGCGGGAGCGAGCTCCTACAATGAGCGGTTCTTC.

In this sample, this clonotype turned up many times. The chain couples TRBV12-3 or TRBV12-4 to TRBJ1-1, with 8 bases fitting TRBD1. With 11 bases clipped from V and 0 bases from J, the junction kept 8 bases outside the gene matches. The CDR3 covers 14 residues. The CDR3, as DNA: TGTGCCCTAACTGACAGGGGAATGAACACTGAAGCTTTCTTT. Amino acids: CALTDRGMNTEAFF.

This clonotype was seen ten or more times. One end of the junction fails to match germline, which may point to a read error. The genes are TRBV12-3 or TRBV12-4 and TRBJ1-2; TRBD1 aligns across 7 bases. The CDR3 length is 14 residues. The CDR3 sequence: CASSIARDSYGYTF. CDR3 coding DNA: TGTGCCAGCAGTATAGCCCGGGACAGCTATGGCTACACCTTC.

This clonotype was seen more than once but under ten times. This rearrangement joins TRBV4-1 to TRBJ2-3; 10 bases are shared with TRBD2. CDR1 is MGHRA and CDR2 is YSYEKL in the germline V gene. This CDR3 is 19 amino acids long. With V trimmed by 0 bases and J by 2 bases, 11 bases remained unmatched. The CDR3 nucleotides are TGCGCCAGCAGCCAAGATGGGCTAGCGGGGGTCCTTAACACAGATACGCAGTATTTT. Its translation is CASSQDGLAGVLNTDTQYF.

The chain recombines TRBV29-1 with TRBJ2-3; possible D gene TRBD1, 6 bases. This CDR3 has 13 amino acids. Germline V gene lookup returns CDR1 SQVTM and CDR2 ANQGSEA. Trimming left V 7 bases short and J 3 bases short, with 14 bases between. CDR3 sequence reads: CSGSDRLTDTQYF. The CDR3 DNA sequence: TGCAGCGGTTCCGACAGGCTAACAGATACGCAGTATTTT.